Listed below are T cell receptor beta chains from one sample, sequenced in a study of T cells in Graves' hyperthyroidism and ophthalmopathy. TCRdb used MiXCR to reprocess the multiplex PCR reads, holding one entry per CDR3 protein. The sample shows hundreds of thousands of distinct CDR3 sequences, about 14% of them seen only once. The sequenced material came from blood. Receptors originate from a young woman with Graves' hyperthyroidism that later progressed to Graves' ophthalmopathy. Both conserved end residues are part of each CDR3. The D gene is left open where the match is weak. Size is stated for part of the rows, as once, few or many counts, or as a class when the clone is expanded.

>TRBD1|TRBJ2-6|few|TRBV6-2/TRBV6-3
CASRNTGDGANVLTF
TGTGCCAGCAGAAACACAGGGGACGGGGCCAACGTCCTGACTTTC
>.|TRBJ1-1|.|TRBV4-1
CASSLPTENTEAFF
TGCGCCAGCAGCCTACCGACAGAGAACACTGAAGCTTTCTTT
>.|TRBJ2-5|many|TRBV10-3
CAIGDQVWTQYF
TGTGCCATCGGTGACCAGGTTTGGACCCAGTACTTC
>.|TRBJ2-5|many|TRBV28
CASSHHGEGAQETQYF
TGTGCCAGCAGTCATCACGGGGAAGGGGCCCAAGAGACCCAGTACTTC
>TRBD1|TRBJ2-3|few|TRBV5-1
CASRDPGQGPTDTQYF
TGCGCCAGCAGGGACCCGGGACAGGGGCCCACAGATACGCAGTATTTT
>.|TRBJ2-3|.|TRBV27
CASSSPLGDTQYF
TGTGCCAGCAGTTCCCCCCTGGGAGATACGCAGTATTTT
>TRBD1|TRBJ1-5|many|TRBV30
CAWSETGGDQPQHF
TGTGCCTGGAGTGAAACAGGGGGCGATCAGCCCCAGCATTTT
>TRBD1|TRBJ1-3|many|TRBV4-1
CASSQQQGPSGNTIYF
TGCGCCAGCAGCCAACAACAGGGGCCCTCTGGAAACACCATATATTTT
>.|TRBJ1-5|many|TRBV6-1
CASSEHGGGTGNQPQHF
TGTGCCAGCAGTGAGCATGGAGGGGGAACGGGCAATCAGCCCCAGCATTTT
>.|TRBJ1-5|few|TRBV19
CASSFRDSLNQPQHF
TGTGCCAGTAGTTTTCGGGACTCTCTCAATCAGCCCCAGCATTTT
>TRBD2|TRBJ2-1|many|TRBV7-8
CASSLGGLAGGGREQFF
TGTGCCAGCAGCTTAGGCGGACTAGCGGGAGGGGGGCGTGAGCAGTTCTTC
>TRBD1|TRBJ1-1|.|TRBV7-9
CASSPQGARSTEAFF
TGTGCCAGCAGCCCCCAGGGGGCGCGTAGCACTGAAGCTTTCTTT
>TRBD2|TRBJ2-1|few|TRBV7-2
CASSTWRGSSYNEQFF
TGTGCCAGCAGCACATGGCGCGGGAGCTCCTACAATGAGCAGTTCTTC
>.|TRBJ2-7|many|TRBV6-2/TRBV6-3
CASSAPGPWRGEQYF
TGTGCCAGCAGCGCCCCGGGACCTTGGAGGGGTGAGCAGTACTTC
>.|TRBJ2-7|many|TRBV6-2/TRBV6-3
CASSDPAFSYEQYF
TGTGCCAGCAGTGACCCGGCTTTCAGCTACGAGCAGTACTTC
>.|TRBJ1-3|many|TRBV2
CASRDGPGLSGNTIYF
TGTGCCAGCAGGGACGGGCCCGGGCTCTCTGGAAACACCATATATTTT
>TRBD1|TRBJ1-4|many|TRBV2
CASSGQGARNNEKLFF
TGTGCCAGCAGTGGGCAGGGGGCGAGGAATAATGAAAAACTGTTTTTT
>TRBD1|TRBJ2-2|few|TRBV11-2
CASSLQGVAGELFF
TGTGCCAGCAGCTTACAGGGGGTGGCCGGGGAGCTGTTTTTT
>.|TRBJ2-1|many|TRBV24-1
CATSDLTHNEQFF
TGTGCCACCAGTGACCTGACCCACAATGAGCAGTTCTTC
>.|TRBJ2-7|.|TRBV24-1
CATSDSGDTSYEQYF
TGTGCCACCAGTGATTCCGGGGACACCTCCTACGAGCAGTACTTC
>.|TRBJ2-4|many|TRBV28
CASSPWDLTAKNIQYF
TGTGCCAGCAGTCCGTGGGACTTAACAGCCAAAAACATTCAGTACTTC
>.|TRBJ1-5|.|TRBV7-6
CASSPGGAQPHHF
TGTGCCAGCAGCCCCGGTGGGGCTCAGCCCCACCATTTT
>.|TRBJ2-1|many|TRBV2
CASSEQGGGSVNEQFF
TGTGCCAGCAGTGAGCAGGGTGGCGGATCCGTCAATGAGCAGTTCTTC
>TRBD1|TRBJ2-4|many|TRBV29-1
CSVEGGQGAFIQYF
TGCAGCGTTGAAGGAGGACAGGGGGCTTTTATTCAGTACTTC
>.|TRBJ2-7|many|TRBV11-2
CASSSLGSGSEQYF
TGTGCCAGCAGCTCCTTGGGTTCAGGGAGTGAGCAGTACTTC
>.|TRBJ2-3|many|TRBV12-3/TRBV12-4
CASRRDAKTQYF
TGTGCCAGCAGGCGAGACGCAAAGACGCAGTATTTT
>TRBD1|TRBJ1-2|.|TRBV5-1
CASSLGQGALGYTF
TGCGCCAGCAGCTTGGGACAGGGGGCTCTTGGCTACACCTTC
>.|TRBJ1-6|many|TRBV15
CATSREGATNSPLHF
TGTGCCACCAGCAGAGAAGGGGCTACCAATTCACCCCTCCACTTT
>.|TRBJ1-2|few|TRBV10-2
CASTSDPRAFSYGGYTF
TGCGCCAGCACTTCCGATCCCAGGGCGTTCTCGTATGGTGGCTACACCTTC
>.|TRBJ2-5|many|TRBV2
CAGNQQGQETQYF
TGTGCCGGAAACCAACAGGGCCAAGAGACCCAGTACTTC
>.|TRBJ2-6|.|TRBV4-1
CASSQSGANVLTF
TGCGCCAGCAGCCAAAGTGGGGCCAACGTCCTGACTTTC
>.|TRBJ1-6|many|TRBV7-3
CASSLEGGWNNSPLHF
TGTGCCAGCAGCTTAGAGGGAGGGTGGAATAATTCACCCCTCCACTTT
>TRBD1|TRBJ2-7|many|TRBV7-9
CASSLAPGQGRYEQYF
TGTGCCAGCAGCTTAGCCCCGGGACAGGGGAGGTACGAGCAGTACTTC
>.|TRBJ1-2|many|TRBV20-1
CSASGTLRTNYGYTF
TGCAGTGCCTCCGGGACGCTTAGAACTAACTATGGCTACACCTTC
>TRBD2|TRBJ2-5|.|TRBV2
CASKPERGKKETQYF
TGTGCCAGCAAGCCAGAGCGGGGCAAAAAAGAGACCCAGTACTTC